This paragraph covers one T cell receptor beta chain sequence. This sample was included in a study of shared clonotypes between healthy human individuals. Germline V gene sequence: CDR1 LNHNV, CDR2 YYDKDF (reference sequence). The CDR3 is 14 amino acids. Trimming stripped 0 bases from V and 3 bases from J, with 9 bases between. Replicate PCRs for unsorted PBMC used approximately 300 ng DNA (around 30,000 T cell genomes). Unsorted PBMC DNA was run through sequencing on ten immunoSEQ deep assay plates. In the study's own analysis: Filtering was not the same, since immunoSEQ gave junction-only sequences without quality scores. Profiled with immunoSEQ multiplex PCR; TCRdb holds only in-frame clones, not every one. V and J calls and clone size are those listed in that table; D and trimming were worked out from the DNA. The sample lists about 460,000 clones, more than 70% occurring once. Unsorted samples drew genomic DNA from roughly 88 million PBMCs.

The clonotype was recovered from a woman aged 40-49 years in good health. Some clones in this sample may be carry-over from other donors' samples. Specimen: PBMCs. The chain joins TRBV15 to TRBJ2-7, with a tentative D call TRBD1 (6 bases). CDR3 loop: CATSRDTGNYEQYF. CDR3 sequence (DNA): TGTGCCACCAGCAGAGATACAGGGAACTACGAGCAGTACTTC.